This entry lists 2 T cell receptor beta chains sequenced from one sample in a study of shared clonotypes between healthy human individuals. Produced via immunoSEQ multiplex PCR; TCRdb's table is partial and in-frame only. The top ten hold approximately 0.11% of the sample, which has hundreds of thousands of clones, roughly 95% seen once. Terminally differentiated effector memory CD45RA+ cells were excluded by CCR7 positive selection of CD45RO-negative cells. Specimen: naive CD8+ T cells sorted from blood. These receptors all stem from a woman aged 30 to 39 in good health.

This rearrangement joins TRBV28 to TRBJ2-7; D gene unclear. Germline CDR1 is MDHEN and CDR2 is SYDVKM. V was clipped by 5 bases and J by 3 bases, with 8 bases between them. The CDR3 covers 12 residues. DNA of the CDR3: TGTGCCAGCAGTGCGGCTCTCTACGAGCAGTACTTC. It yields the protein CASSAALYEQYF.

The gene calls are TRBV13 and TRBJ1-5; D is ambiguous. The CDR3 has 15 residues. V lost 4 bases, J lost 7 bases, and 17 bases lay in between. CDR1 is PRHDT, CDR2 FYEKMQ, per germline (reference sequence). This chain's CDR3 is CASSSSSEVGQPQHF. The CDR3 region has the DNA TGTGCCAGCAGCTCCTCTTCTGAGGTGGGACAGCCCCAGCATTTT.